Included here is one T cell receptor (beta chain) sequence, with context. The data are from a study of blood T cell repertoires in COVID-19. Study context: Researchers got acute and convalescent COVID-19 samples from the United States, Italy and Spain.

Individuals drawn from approximately 22 US areas were roughly 18 to 95 years old. TCRdb's table, derived via immunoSEQ multiplex PCR, lists solely in-frame clones and lacks some. The sample has fewer than 400,000 clones, 65% to 90% seen once. J lost 6 bases, V lost 3 bases, and 3 bases had no gene match. Germline V lookup: CDR1 MNHEY, CDR2 SMNVEV (reference sequence). CDR3 size: 14 residues. Material for sequencing was PBMCs or T cells enriched from blood (not recorded which). The chain has TRBV27 and TRBJ2-2; 8 nucleotides align to TRBD2. This TCR was recovered from a man between 25 and 39 years old who had recovered from COVID-19. The CDR3 spells CASSFWTSPGELFF. DNA of the CDR3: TGTGCCAGCAGTTTCTGGACTAGCCCCGGGGAGCTGTTTTTT.